This T cell receptor (beta chain) was sequenced for a study of T cell responses to AZD1222 COVID-19 vaccine. Profiling relied on immunoSEQ multiplex PCR, and the TCRdb table lists in-frame clones only, not all of them. The data show 170,000 or so clones, with 85% to 95% seen just once and more than 0.8% held by the top ten. Per the germline V gene, CDR1 is LGHDT and CDR2 is YNNKEL (reference sequence). CDR3 length: 14 amino acids. The J segment lost 8 bases and the V segment lost 4 bases, leaving 7 bases of the junction unmatched. The chain links TRBV3-1 (or the pseudogene TRBV3-2) to TRBJ1-1; 10 nucleotides line up with TRBD1. Sequenced here: peripheral blood, sampled on day 0 of AZD1222 vaccination. This TCR derives from an adult in good health. The DNA of the CDR3 is TGTGCCAGCAGCCGTCGACAGGGGGCGGGAGAAGCTTTCTTT. Protein product: CASSRRQGAGEAFF.